This T cell receptor beta chain was sequenced in a study of CD8 T cells in ankylosing spondylitis. By frequency in the sample, this clonotype is medium-sized (0.01 to 0.1%). Its target is unknown. Study conclusions and caveats: Both synovial fluid and blood in reactive arthritis had previously been reported to carry some motif variants.

CDR1 is KGHDR and CDR2 is SFDVKD in the germline V gene. This CDR3 region has 11 residues. The germline V and J ends were trimmed by 9 bases and 6 bases, with 7 bases remaining between them. Each CDR3 protein is one row after TCRdb ran MiXCR on the 5' RACE reads. The sample includes some 40,000 distinct CDR3 sequences, over 2.5% of them seen just once. This sequence was found in a male donor with ankylosing spondylitis or in good health (not recorded which). This chain links TRBV24-1 with TRBJ2-2; D uncertain. The source material was blood, either unsorted or a sorted T cell fraction (not recorded which). The CDR3 protein is CATDPSGELFF. CDR3 sequence (DNA): TGTGCCACCGACCCTTCCGGGGAGCTGTTTTTT.